The present T cell receptor beta chain was sequenced within a study of blood T cell repertoires in COVID-19. V was pared by 8 bases and J by 3 bases, with 13 bases of the junction left unmatched. The V gene's germline CDR1 is MDHEN and CDR2 SYDVKM. CDR3 size: 15 residues. Sequenced by immunoSEQ multiplex PCR; TCRdb stores in-frame clones only, minus some. The data hold around 180,000 clones, with about four fifths observed a single time. The J gene is TRBJ2-7, the V gene TRBV28, with 7 bases that match TRBD2. The source is a man aged 50 to 59 who had recovered from COVID-19. What was sequenced was PBMCs or T cells enriched from blood (not recorded which). CDR3 nucleotides: TGTGCCAGCCCCCCTCCAGGGCGGGGGAGCTACGAGCAGTACTTC. This translates into CASPPPGRGSYEQYF.